The present T cell receptor (beta chain) was sequenced within a study of blood T cell repertoires in COVID-19 (TCRdb year 2020). About the study as a whole: Samples covering the acute and convalescent phases of COVID-19 were provided by collaborators in the United States, Italy and Spain. The prospective study material was composed of cDNA or gDNA derived from T cells, B-cell-depleted T cells, or PBMCs. Nearly every sample came with metadata listing a de-identified subject ID, COVID-19 status, age in years and sex. Where available, HLA class I and class II types were taken from metadata supplied by the sample provider and were not determined by assay-based typing. Deeply sampled blood TCRbeta repertoires from subjects exposed to, actively infected with, or recovered from COVID-19 were included in the dataset. Samples came from the ongoing ImmuneRACE study (first 160 participants) plus 1,254 subjects from 6 global collaborators. A freely available public database, intended as a resource for researchers studying the immune response to SARS-CoV-2, is where the repertoires were released. Points the paper makes about the study in general: How much clinical and demographic metadata was included differed by source and by participant, and the metadata was provided uncurated.

This clone came up a few times. Its cognate antigen has yet to be identified. No quality values exist for individual bases; no much larger clone is one base distant. Collaborating institutions collected whole blood in K2EDTA tubes following their own protocols. For TCRbeta analysis, collaborators shipped samples in one of three forms: frozen whole blood, isolated PBMCs, or DNA extracted from either of those sample types. The germline ends are 13 bases apart after V is trimmed by 6 bases and J by 11 bases. Taken from cysteine to phenylalanine, the CDR3 has 11 residues. Solely the CDR3 DNA is kept, with 33 bases framed from the first base. CDR1 and CDR2, looked up from the germline V gene, are MDHEN and SYDVKM. TCRbeta CDR3 regions were amplified from genomic DNA by means of the immunoSEQ Assay, a bias-controlled multiplex PCR. For the original study's pipeline: Within the assay, amplification of reference gene primers was used to estimate how many nucleated cells each sample contained. To quantify the absolute abundance of each unique TCRbeta CDR3 rearrangement, sequence reads were collapsed and filtered. Productive Simpson clonality was computed per sample as the square root of Simpson's diversity index over productive rearrangements. TCRdb holds this immuneACCESS table with in-frame rearrangements only. Some clones are missing; in checked studies, unresolved V genes explain under half, and the rest has no known cause. From that table come the V and J calls and clone size; the DNA was used to work out D and trimming. The sample records about 250,000 clones, nearly 90% of which are singletons. The ten largest clonotypes hold 3% to 3.5% of the sample.

This sequence uses TRBV28 and TRBJ1-2; a tentative D call is TRBD1 (5 bases match). The specimen was peripheral blood. This sequence was found in a man aged 18-30 years with active or convalescent COVID-19. The CDR3 amino acid sequence is: CASRGTGFYTF. The DNA sequence is TGTGCCAGCAGAGGTACAGGATTTTACACCTTC.